These T cell receptor beta chains were read from a single sample in a study of shared clonotypes between healthy human individuals. TCRdb's table, derived via immunoSEQ multiplex PCR, lists solely in-frame clones and lacks some. The sample yields hundreds of thousands of clones, roughly nine tenths seen once. Material: naive CD8+ T cells sorted from blood. The source is a young man in good health. Each CDR3 is given with its conserved first and last residue. Each record gives: D gene, V gene, CDR3 protein. A D gene is named only where the DNA matches it firmly.

d_gene: TRBD2; v_gene: TRBV27; CDR3aa: CASSNLIGLAGVENEQFF
d_gene: -; v_gene: TRBV6-1; CDR3aa: CASSEGVLFGETQYF
d_gene: -; v_gene: TRBV6-5; CDR3aa: CASSYDSGPNQPQHF
d_gene: -; v_gene: TRBV4-1; CDR3aa: CASSHAGEETQYF
d_gene: -; v_gene: TRBV7-2; CDR3aa: CASSQRDKTGETQYF
d_gene: -; v_gene: TRBV11-2; CDR3aa: CASSLDIPRYSYEQYF
d_gene: -; v_gene: TRBV7-9; CDR3aa: CASSLGGARSGNTIYF
d_gene: TRBD2; v_gene: TRBV27; CDR3aa: CASSPTSDDTDTQYF
d_gene: -; v_gene: TRBV11-2; CDR3aa: CASSLGSGLVYEQYF
d_gene: TRBD1; v_gene: TRBV5-1; CDR3aa: CASSPSRDRAYTDTQYF
d_gene: -; v_gene: TRBV28; CDR3aa: CASSLAPFSSGNTIYF
d_gene: -; v_gene: TRBV28; CDR3aa: CASSFVGQTGHEQYF
d_gene: -; v_gene: TRBV6-1; CDR3aa: CASSESGGRYYEQYF
d_gene: -; v_gene: TRBV5-4; CDR3aa: CASSLGGQENIQYF
d_gene: -; v_gene: TRBV14; CDR3aa: CASSQEQYQNTEAFF
d_gene: TRBD1; v_gene: TRBV2; CDR3aa: CASTAVGGGVEAFF
d_gene: TRBD2; v_gene: TRBV5-1; CDR3aa: CASSHRTSGRFNDTQYF
d_gene: -; v_gene: TRBV28; CDR3aa: CASSPSSHDSYEQYF
d_gene: TRBD2; v_gene: TRBV29-1; CDR3aa: CSVGTGGQETQYF
d_gene: -; v_gene: TRBV7-2; CDR3aa: CASSLESRGYGNTIYF
d_gene: -; v_gene: TRBV27; CDR3aa: CASSGAGAYSNQPQHF
d_gene: -; v_gene: TRBV4-1; CDR3aa: CASSQAPGGTRGEKLFF
d_gene: TRBD2; v_gene: TRBV27; CDR3aa: CASSPLADQETQYF
d_gene: -; v_gene: TRBV28; CDR3aa: CASSSDGFQETQYF
d_gene: TRBD1; v_gene: TRBV27; CDR3aa: CASSYATGNYEQYF
d_gene: -; v_gene: TRBV5-4; CDR3aa: CASSPVGDDEQFF
d_gene: TRBD2; v_gene: TRBV19; CDR3aa: CASSIDSGSRNEQFF
d_gene: -; v_gene: TRBV6-5; CDR3aa: CASSRTATGNTIYF
d_gene: -; v_gene: TRBV29-1; CDR3aa: CSAHLGEKLFF
d_gene: -; v_gene: TRBV14; CDR3aa: CASSLIQGWDTEAFF
d_gene: -; v_gene: TRBV6-1; CDR3aa: CASSEAVNPVVPEAFF
d_gene: -; v_gene: TRBV10-1; CDR3aa: CASTGESGELFF
d_gene: -; v_gene: TRBV7-9; CDR3aa: CASSLSSLGEANTGELFF
d_gene: TRBD1; v_gene: TRBV4-1; CDR3aa: CASSFTRAGQGPSGANVLTF
d_gene: TRBD2; v_gene: TRBV7-8; CDR3aa: CASSLRLAGPYEQYF
d_gene: TRBD1; v_gene: TRBV7-9; CDR3aa: CASSDTGASYEKLFF
d_gene: -; v_gene: TRBV29-1; CDR3aa: CSVERLGGQPYEQYF
d_gene: -; v_gene: TRBV19; CDR3aa: CASTPTGNSPLHF
d_gene: TRBD2; v_gene: TRBV25-1; CDR3aa: CASSELVLAAFNEQFF
d_gene: TRBD2; v_gene: TRBV7-8; CDR3aa: CASSRQVGSGNEQYF
d_gene: TRBD2; v_gene: TRBV6-5; CDR3aa: CASSGGSSYEQYF
d_gene: -; v_gene: TRBV29-1; CDR3aa: CSVGQENTGELFF
d_gene: TRBD2; v_gene: TRBV19; CDR3aa: CASSKTSGYYNEQFF
d_gene: TRBD2; v_gene: TRBV7-8; CDR3aa: CASSLWTSGGYEQYF
d_gene: -; v_gene: TRBV2; CDR3aa: CATEELTNYGYTF
d_gene: -; v_gene: TRBV14; CDR3aa: CASSPPLAWGWVNTEAFF